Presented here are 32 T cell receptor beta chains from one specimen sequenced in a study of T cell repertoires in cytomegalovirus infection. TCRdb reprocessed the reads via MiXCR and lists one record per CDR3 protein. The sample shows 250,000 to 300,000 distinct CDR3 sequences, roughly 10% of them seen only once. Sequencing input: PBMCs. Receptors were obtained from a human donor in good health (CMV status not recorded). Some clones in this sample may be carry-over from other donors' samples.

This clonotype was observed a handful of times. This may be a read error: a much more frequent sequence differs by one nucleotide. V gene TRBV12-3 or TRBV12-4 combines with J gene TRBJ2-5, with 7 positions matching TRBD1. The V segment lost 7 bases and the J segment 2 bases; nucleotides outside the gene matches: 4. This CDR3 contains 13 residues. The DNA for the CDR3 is TGTGCCAGCACCCCGGGACAGCAAGAGACCCAGTACTTC. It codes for CASTPGQQETQYF.

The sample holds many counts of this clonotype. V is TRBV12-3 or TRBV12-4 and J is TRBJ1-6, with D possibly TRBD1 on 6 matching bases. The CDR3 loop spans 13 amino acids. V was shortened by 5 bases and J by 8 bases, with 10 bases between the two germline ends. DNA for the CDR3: TGTGCCAGCAGTCTGACAGGAGATTCACCCCTCCACTTT. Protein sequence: CASSLTGDSPLHF.

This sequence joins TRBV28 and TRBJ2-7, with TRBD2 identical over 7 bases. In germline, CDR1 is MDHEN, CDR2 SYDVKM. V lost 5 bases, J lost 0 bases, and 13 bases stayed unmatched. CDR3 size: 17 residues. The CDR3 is CASSPRGGSVSSYEQYF. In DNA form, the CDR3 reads TGTGCCAGCAGTCCCCGGGGCGGGAGCGTTAGCTCCTACGAGCAGTACTTC.

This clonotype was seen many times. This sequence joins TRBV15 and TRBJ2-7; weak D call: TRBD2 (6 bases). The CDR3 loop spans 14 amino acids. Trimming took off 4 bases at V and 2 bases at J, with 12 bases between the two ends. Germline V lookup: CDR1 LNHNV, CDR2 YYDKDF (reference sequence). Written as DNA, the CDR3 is TGTGCCACCAGCATCGGGGGATCAACCTACGAGCAGTACTTC. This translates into CATSIGGSTYEQYF.

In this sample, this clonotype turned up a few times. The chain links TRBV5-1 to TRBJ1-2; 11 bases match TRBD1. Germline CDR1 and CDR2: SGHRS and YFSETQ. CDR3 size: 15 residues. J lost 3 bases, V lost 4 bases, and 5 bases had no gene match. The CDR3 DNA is TGCGCCAGCAGCCGGACAGGGGGCGGGCACTATGGCTACACCTTC. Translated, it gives CASSRTGGGHYGYTF.

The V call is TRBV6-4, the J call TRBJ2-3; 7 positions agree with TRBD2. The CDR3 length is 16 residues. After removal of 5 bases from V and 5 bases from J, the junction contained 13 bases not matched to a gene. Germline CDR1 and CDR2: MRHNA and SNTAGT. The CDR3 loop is CASSSSGARGGDTQYF. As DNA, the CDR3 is TGTGCCAGCAGTTCGAGCGGGGCCCGAGGTGGAGATACGCAGTATTTT.

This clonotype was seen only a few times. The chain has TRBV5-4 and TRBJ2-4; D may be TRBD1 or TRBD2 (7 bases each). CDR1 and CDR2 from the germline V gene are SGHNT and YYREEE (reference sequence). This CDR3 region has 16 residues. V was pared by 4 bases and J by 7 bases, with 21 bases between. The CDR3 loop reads CASSTRQGGNRNIQYF. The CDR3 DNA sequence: TGTGCCAGCAGCACCAGGCAGGGGGGGAATAGGAACATTCAGTACTTC.

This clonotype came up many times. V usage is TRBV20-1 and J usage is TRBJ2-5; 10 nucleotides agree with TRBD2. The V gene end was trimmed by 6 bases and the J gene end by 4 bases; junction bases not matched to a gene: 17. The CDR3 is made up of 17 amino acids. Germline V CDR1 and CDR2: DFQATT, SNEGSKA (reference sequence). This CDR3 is CSAFLAGERVGGETQYF. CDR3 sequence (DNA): TGCAGTGCATTCCTAGCGGGAGAACGGGTAGGGGGAGAGACCCAGTACTTC.

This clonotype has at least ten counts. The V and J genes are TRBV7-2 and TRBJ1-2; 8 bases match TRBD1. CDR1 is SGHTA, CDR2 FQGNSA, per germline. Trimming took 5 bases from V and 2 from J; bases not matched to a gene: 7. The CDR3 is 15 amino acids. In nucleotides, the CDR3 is TGTGCCAGCAGCCTTTGGGGGGACAGGAACTATGGCTACACCTTC. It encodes CASSLWGDRNYGYTF. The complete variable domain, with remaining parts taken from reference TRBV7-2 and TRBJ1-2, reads GAGVSQSPSNKVTEKGKDVELRCDPISGHTALYWYRQSLGQGLEFLIYFQGNSAPDKSGLPSDRFSAERTGGSVSTLTIQRTQQEDSAVYLCASSLWGDRNYGYTFGSGTRLTVV.

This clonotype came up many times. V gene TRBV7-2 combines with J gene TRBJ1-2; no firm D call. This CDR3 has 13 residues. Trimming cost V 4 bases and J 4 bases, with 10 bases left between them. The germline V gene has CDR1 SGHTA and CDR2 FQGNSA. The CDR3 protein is CASSSTRGYGYTF. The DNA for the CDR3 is TGTGCCAGCAGCTCGACCCGGGGCTATGGCTACACCTTC.

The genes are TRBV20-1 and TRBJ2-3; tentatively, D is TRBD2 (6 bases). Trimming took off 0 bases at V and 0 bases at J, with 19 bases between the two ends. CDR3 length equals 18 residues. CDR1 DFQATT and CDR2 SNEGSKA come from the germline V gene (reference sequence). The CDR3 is CSARDWRGVKTSTDTQYF. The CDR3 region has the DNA TGCAGTGCTAGAGATTGGCGCGGGGTAAAAACTAGCACAGATACGCAGTATTTT.

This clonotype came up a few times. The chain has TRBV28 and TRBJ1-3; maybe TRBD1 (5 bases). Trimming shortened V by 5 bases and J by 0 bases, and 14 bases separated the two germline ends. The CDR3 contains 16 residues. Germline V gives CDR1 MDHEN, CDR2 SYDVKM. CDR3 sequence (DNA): TGTGCCAGCAGTAGACCGGGGACCGCCTCTGGAAACACCATATATTTT. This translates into CASSRPGTASGNTIYF.

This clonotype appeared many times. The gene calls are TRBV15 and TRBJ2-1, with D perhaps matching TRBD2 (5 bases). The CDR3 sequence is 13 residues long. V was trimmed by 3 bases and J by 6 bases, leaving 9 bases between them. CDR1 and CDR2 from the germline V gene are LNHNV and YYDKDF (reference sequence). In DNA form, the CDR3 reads TGTGCCACCAGCAGGGGAGTGACCAATGAGCAGTTCTTC. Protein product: CATSRGVTNEQFF. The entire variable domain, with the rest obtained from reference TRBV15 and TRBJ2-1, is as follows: DAMVIQNPRYQVTQFGKPVTLSCSQTLNHNVMYWYQQKSSQAPKLLFHYYDKDFNNEADTPDNFQSRRPNTSFCFLDIRSPGLGDTAMYLCATSRGVTNEQFFGPGTRLTVL.

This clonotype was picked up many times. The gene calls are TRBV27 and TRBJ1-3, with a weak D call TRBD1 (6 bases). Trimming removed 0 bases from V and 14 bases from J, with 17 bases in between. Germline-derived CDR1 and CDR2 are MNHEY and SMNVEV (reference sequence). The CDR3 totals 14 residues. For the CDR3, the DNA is TGTGCCAGCAGTTTATCGAGGACAGATCCCAAATTATATTTT. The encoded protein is CASSLSRTDPKLYF.

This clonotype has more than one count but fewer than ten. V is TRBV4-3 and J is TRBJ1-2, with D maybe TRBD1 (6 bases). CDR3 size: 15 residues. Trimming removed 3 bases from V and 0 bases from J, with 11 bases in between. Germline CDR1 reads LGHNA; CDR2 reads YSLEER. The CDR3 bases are TGCGCCAGCAGCCAGACAGGACGAACTAACTATGGCTACACCTTC. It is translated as CASSQTGRTNYGYTF.

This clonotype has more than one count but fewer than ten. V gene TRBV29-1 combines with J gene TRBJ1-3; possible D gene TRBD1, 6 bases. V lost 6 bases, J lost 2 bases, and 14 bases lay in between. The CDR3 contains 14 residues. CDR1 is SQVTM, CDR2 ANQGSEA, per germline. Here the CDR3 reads CSVRGGDPGNTIYF. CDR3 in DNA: TGCAGCGTCAGGGGAGGGGATCCTGGAAACACCATATATTTT.

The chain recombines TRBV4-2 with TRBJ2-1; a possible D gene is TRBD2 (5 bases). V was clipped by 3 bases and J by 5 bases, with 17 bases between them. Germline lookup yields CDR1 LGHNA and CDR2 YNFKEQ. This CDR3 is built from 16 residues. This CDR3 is CASSQGDSTADNEQFF. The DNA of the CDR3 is TGTGCCAGCAGCCAGGGTGACTCTACAGCGGACAATGAGCAGTTCTTC.

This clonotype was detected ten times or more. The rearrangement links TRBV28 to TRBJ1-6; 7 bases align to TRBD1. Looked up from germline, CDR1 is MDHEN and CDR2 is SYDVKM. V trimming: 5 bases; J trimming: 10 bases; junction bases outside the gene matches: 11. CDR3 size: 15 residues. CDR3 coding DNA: TGTGCCAGCAGTAGGGGGCACGAGATTAGCTCACCCCTCCACTTT. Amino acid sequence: CASSRGHEISSPLHF.

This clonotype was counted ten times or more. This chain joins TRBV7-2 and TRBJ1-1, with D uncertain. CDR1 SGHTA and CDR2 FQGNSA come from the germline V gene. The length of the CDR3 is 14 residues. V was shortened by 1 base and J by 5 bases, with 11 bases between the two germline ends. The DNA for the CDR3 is TGTGCCAGCAGCTTAGTTGCGCGGGGTACTGAAGCTTTCTTT. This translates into CASSLVARGTEAFF.

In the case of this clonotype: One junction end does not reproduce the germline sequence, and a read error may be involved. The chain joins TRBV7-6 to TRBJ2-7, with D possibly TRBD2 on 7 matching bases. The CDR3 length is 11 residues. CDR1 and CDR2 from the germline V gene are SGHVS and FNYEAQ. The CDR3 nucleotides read TGTGCCAGCAGCTTAGAACAGGGAGGGAACTTC. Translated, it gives CASSLEQGGNF.

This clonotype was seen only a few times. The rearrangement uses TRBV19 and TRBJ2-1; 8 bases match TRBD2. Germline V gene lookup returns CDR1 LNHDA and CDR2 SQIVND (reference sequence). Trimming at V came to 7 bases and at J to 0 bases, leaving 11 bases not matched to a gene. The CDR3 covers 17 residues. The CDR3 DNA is TGTGCCAGTACTCCGGGGGGGGGCTGGAGCTCCTACAATGAGCAGTTCTTC. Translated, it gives CASTPGGGWSSYNEQFF.

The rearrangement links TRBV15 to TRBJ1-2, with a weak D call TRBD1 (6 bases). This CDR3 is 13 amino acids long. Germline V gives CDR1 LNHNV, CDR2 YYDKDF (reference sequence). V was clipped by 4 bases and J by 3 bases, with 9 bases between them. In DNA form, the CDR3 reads TGTGCCACCAGCAAACAGGGCCACTATGGCTACACCTTC. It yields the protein CATSKQGHYGYTF.

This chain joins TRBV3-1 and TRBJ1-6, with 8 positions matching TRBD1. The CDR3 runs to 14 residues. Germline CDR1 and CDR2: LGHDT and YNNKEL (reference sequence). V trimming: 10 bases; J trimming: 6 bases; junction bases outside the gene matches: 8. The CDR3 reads CATQGQEGNSPLHF. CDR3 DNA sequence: TGTGCCACCCAGGGACAGGAAGGTAATTCACCCCTCCACTTT. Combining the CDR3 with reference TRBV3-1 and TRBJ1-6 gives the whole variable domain DTAVSQTPKYLVTQMGNDKSIKCEQNLGHDTMYWYKQDSKKFLKIMFSYNNKELIINETVPNRFSPKSPDKAHLNLHINSLELGDSAVYFCATQGQEGNSPLHFGNGTRLTVT.

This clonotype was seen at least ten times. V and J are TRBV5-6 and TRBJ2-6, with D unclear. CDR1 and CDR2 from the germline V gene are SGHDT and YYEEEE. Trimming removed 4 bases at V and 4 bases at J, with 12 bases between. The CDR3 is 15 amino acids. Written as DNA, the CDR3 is TGTGCCAGCAGCCCCGGAGTCCGGGGGGCCAACGTCCTGACTTTC. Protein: CASSPGVRGANVLTF.

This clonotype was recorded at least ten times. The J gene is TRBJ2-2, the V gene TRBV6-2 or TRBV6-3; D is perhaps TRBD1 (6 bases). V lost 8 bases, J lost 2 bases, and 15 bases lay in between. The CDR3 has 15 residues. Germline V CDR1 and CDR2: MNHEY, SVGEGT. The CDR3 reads CASGPGTPNTGELFF. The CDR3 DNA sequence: TGTGCCAGCGGACCCGGGACACCAAACACCGGGGAGCTGTTTTTT.

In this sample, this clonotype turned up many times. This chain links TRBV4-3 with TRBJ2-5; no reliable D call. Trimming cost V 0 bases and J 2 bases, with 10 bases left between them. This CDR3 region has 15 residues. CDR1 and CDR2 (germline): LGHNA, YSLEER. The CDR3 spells CASSQDRWGQETQYF. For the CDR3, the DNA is TGCGCCAGCAGCCAAGATCGATGGGGACAAGAGACCCAGTACTTC.

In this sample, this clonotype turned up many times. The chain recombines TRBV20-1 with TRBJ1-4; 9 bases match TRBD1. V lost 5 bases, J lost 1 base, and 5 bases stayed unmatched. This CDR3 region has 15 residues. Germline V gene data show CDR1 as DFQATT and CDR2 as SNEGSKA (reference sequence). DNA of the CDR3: TGCAGTGCTCCTGGACAGGGGCTAACTAATGAAAAACTGTTTTTT. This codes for CSAPGQGLTNEKLFF.

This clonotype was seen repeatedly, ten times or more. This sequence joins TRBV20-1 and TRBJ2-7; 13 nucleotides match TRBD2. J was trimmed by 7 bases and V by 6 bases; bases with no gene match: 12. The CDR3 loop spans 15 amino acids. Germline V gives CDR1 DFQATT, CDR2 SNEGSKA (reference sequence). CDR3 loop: CSATKGLAGVGEQYF. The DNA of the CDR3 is TGCAGTGCAACGAAAGGACTAGCGGGAGTGGGGGAGCAGTACTTC.

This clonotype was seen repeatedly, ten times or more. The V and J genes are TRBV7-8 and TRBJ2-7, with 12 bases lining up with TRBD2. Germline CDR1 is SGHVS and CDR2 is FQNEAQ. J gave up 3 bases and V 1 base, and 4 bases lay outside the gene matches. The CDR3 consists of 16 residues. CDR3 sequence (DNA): TGTGCCAGCAGCTTAGGTCTACTAGCGGGAGGCTACGAGCAGTACGTC. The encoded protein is CASSLGLLAGGYEQYV.

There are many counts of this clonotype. CDR3 coding DNA: TGTGCCAGCAGGATCAGGGGGCAGAGTAATCAGCCCCAGCATTTT. It encodes CASRIRGQSNQPQHF. The rearrangement uses TRBV7-2 and TRBJ1-5; 8 bases map to TRBD1. V gave up 6 bases and J gave up 4 bases; unmatched junction bases: 8. CDR3 size: 15 residues. Per germline, CDR1 SGHTA and CDR2 FQGNSA.

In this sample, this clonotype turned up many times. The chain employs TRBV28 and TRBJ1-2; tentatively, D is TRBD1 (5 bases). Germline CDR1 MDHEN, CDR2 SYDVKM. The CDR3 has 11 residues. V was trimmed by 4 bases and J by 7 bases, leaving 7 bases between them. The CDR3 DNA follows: TGTGCCAGCAGTTGGGGGGTTGGCTACACCTTC. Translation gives CASSWGVGYTF.

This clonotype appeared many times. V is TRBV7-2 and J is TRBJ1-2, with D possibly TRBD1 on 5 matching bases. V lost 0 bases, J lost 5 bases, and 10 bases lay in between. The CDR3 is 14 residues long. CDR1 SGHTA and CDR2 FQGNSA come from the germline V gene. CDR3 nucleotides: TGTGCCAGCAGCTTAGCCATGGGGGAATATGGCTACACCTTC. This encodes CASSLAMGEYGYTF.